This TCR beta chain was sequenced during a study of T-cell reconstitution after alpha-beta-depleted transplantation in children. This CDR3 is 14 amino acids long. The V gene's germline CDR1 is DFQATT and CDR2 SNEGSKA (reference sequence). V was trimmed by 6 bases and J by 0 bases, leaving 15 bases between them. The TCRbeta library was prepared with unique molecular identifiers. TCRdb reprocessed the PCR reads via MiXCR and lists one record per CDR3 protein. The data hold approximately 640,000 distinct CDR3 sequences, with approximately 16% observed a single time. This clonotype appeared a few times. The chain couples TRBV20-1 to TRBJ2-7; no clear D gene. Sequences were derived from PBMCs from the stem cell graft donor, sampled from the stem cell graft. The TCR sequence derives from a human donor who donated a stem cell graft to a child with acute myeloid leukemia. Here the CDR3 reads CSAHSAQSSYEQYF. DNA of the CDR3: TGCAGTGCGCACAGCGCACAGAGCTCCTACGAGCAGTACTTC.